Shown below are 3 T cell receptor beta chains from a single sample sequenced in a study of blood T cells in healthy people across ages. Primed by a sample-barcoded 5' primer and a J-beta primer mix, a second PCR proceeded for about 7 to 11 cycles. From the 5' RACE reads, TCRdb called clonotypes with MiXCR, one entry per CDR3 protein. The table lists 1.5 million to 2 million distinct CDR3 sequences, around 50% of them singletons. Sequenced: blood. The receptors here all came from a woman between 40 and 55 years old in good health.

The chain joins TRBV27 to TRBJ2-7; the match to TRBD2 covers 7 bases. The CDR3 loop spans 15 amino acids. The ends lost 7 bases at V and 1 base at J; junction bases unmatched: 10. Germline CDR1 MNHEY, CDR2 SMNVEV (reference sequence). DNA of the CDR3: TGTGCCAGCAATTCTAAGGGAGGGATTTCCTACGAGCAGTACTTC. Translating gives CASNSKGGISYEQYF.

The chain recombines TRBV6-2 or TRBV6-3 with TRBJ2-6, with a possible D match to TRBD1 (6 bases). Germline lookup yields CDR1 MNHEY and CDR2 SVGEGT. The CDR3 loop spans 20 amino acids. Trimming removed 3 bases from V and 0 bases from J, with 21 bases in between. This CDR3 is CASSYSGYRAPSSGANVLTF. The CDR3, as DNA: TGTGCCAGCAGTTATAGTGGTTACAGGGCCCCTAGCTCTGGGGCCAACGTCCTGACTTTC.

This clonotype has more than one count but fewer than ten. The V and J genes are TRBV20-1 and TRBJ1-2; possibly TRBD1 for D (5 bases). Deletions cut 4 bases from V and 4 bases from J, with 19 bases between. CDR1 is DFQATT and CDR2 is SNEGSKA in the germline V gene (reference sequence). The CDR3 covers 15 residues. CDR3 sequence reads: CSAIGPRSRVYGYTF. The CDR3 DNA reads as TGCAGTGCTATCGGACCTCGAAGCAGGGTCTATGGCTACACCTTC.